This entry describes one T cell receptor (beta chain). Its antigen is as yet unknown. Trimming removed 3 bases at V and 0 bases at J, with 11 bases between. CDR3 length: 15 amino acids. Per the germline V gene, CDR1 is SEHNR and CDR2 is FQNEAQ (reference sequence). The repertoire was sequenced with immunoSEQ multiplex PCR; TCRdb's copy has only in-frame clones and lacks some. The repertoire holds millions of clones, with roughly 96% as singletons. This entry belongs to a study of shared clonotypes between healthy human individuals. Study conclusions and caveats: There were few donors, and this limited the genetic and exposure-history diversity represented.

J is TRBJ1-2 and V is TRBV7-9; D gene unclear. This TCR was sampled from a man aged 18 to 30 in good health. Sequencing used naive CD4+ T cells sorted from blood. The subset: CD45RA+ positively selected. CDR3 loop: CASSFRTDANYGYTF. CDR3 nucleotides: TGTGCCAGCAGCTTTAGGACGGACGCTAACTATGGCTACACCTTC.